Below, one TCR beta chain is given with its context. The V gene's germline CDR1 is SQVTM and CDR2 ANQGSEA. The J segment lost 6 bases and the V segment lost 6 bases, leaving 7 bases of the junction unmatched. The CDR3 loop spans 13 amino acids. This entry is derived from a study of blood T cell repertoires in COVID-19. Study in general: Samples representing acute and convalescent COVID-19 were sourced from the United States, Italy and Spain. PBMCs, B-cell-depleted T cells, or T cells were the source of the cDNA or gDNA that made up the material.

Original handling: Scientists estimated how many nucleated cells there were by amplifying reference gene primers. Produced via immunoSEQ multiplex PCR; TCRdb's table is partial and in-frame only. V and J calls and clone size are copied from that table; D and trimming were computed from the DNA. This repertoire shows around 95,000 clones, roughly 85% found once; its top ten account for around 30%. The sample was peripheral blood. The origin of this receptor is a man between 65 and 85 years old with active or convalescent COVID-19. V is TRBV29-1 and J is TRBJ2-1, with TRBD1 matching over 8 bases. CDR3 bases: TGCAGCGTAGAGGGACAGGCTCGCAATGAGCAGTTCTTC. Amino acid sequence: CSVEGQARNEQFF.